These 21 T cell receptor beta chains share one sample of origin, sequenced in a study of cytomegalovirus exposure and HLA in healthy donors. Primers: 60 Vbeta forward and 13 Jbeta reverse. Here immunoSEQ multiplex PCR was the method, and the copy in TCRdb shows in-frame clones only, minus some. Among 150,000 to 250,000 clones listed, 79% were seen once. Sequenced sample: PBMCs. These receptor sequences come from a girl under 18 in good health and CMV-seropositive.

V gene TRBV6-6 combines with J gene TRBJ2-2; D perhaps matches TRBD1 (6 bases). This CDR3 region has 15 residues. Per germline, CDR1 MNHNY and CDR2 SVGAGI (reference sequence). Trimming removed 2 bases at V and 8 bases at J, with 15 bases between. CDR3 sequence reads: CASSYPQGGSGELFF. CDR3 nucleotide sequence: TGTGCCAGCAGTTACCCACAAGGGGGTTCTGGGGAGCTGTTTTTT.

The chain employs TRBV4-3 and TRBJ2-7, with 9 bases aligning to TRBD1. This CDR3 comprises 16 residues. V gave up 0 bases and J gave up 3 bases; unmatched junction bases: 6. Germline CDR1 and CDR2: LGHNA and YSLEER. CDR3 DNA: TGCGCCAGCAGCCAAGATGCCGGGACAGGGTTCTACGAGCAGTACTTC. This gives the protein CASSQDAGTGFYEQYF.

This rearrangement joins TRBV4-2 to TRBJ1-5; D remains ambiguous. Deletions cut 0 bases from V and 3 bases from J, with 6 bases between. Germline CDR1 reads LGHNA; CDR2 reads YNFKEQ. The CDR3 has 14 residues. CDR3 in amino acids: CASSQDKINQPQHF. The CDR3 nucleotides are TGTGCCAGCAGCCAAGACAAAATCAATCAGCCCCAGCATTTT.

The V gene is TRBV7-2, the J gene TRBJ2-1; D is possibly TRBD2 (5 bases). The CDR3 is 15 residues long. V shed 2 bases and J shed 9 bases, with 17 bases lying between them. CDR1 SGHTA and CDR2 FQGNSA come from the germline V gene. CDR3 nucleotides: TGTGCCAGCAGCTTAAGCGGAGGTCTTTCGCGTGAGCAGTTCTTC. As protein: CASSLSGGLSREQFF. The variable domain in full, with the rest retrieved from reference TRBV7-2 and TRBJ2-1, is GAGVSQSPSNKVTEKGKDVELRCDPISGHTALYWYRQSLGQGLEFLIYFQGNSAPDKSGLPSDRFSAERTGGSVSTLTIQRTQQEDSAVYLCASSLSGGLSREQFFGPGTRLTVL.

The gene calls are TRBV19 and TRBJ2-7; no definite D call. Germline assignment: CDR1 LNHDA and CDR2 SQIVND (reference sequence). V lost 1 base, J lost 3 bases, and 10 bases lay in between. This CDR3 contains 14 residues. CDR3 in DNA: TGTGCCAGTAGTATAGGCACGGGTCACTACGAGCAGTACTTC. Residues: CASSIGTGHYEQYF.

This clone has just one count. The V gene is TRBV7-8, the J gene TRBJ2-1; tentatively, D is TRBD1 (6 bases). Germline V gene sequence: CDR1 SGHVS, CDR2 FQNEAQ. Trimming removed 5 bases at V and 4 bases at J, with 15 bases between. CDR3 length: 15 amino acids. CDR3 bases: TGTGCCAGCAGCGTACACAGGGAAGGGTACAATGAGCAGTTCTTC. Its translation: CASSVHREGYNEQFF.

The rearrangement joins TRBV4-1 to TRBJ2-3, with TRBD2 as a possible D gene (7 bases). Trimming left V 3 bases short and J 6 bases short, with 16 bases between. Germline assignment: CDR1 MGHRA and CDR2 YSYEKL. The CDR3 is 15 residues long. Written as DNA, the CDR3 is TGCGCCAGCAGCCAGATGACACAGGGAGGGGATACGCAGTATTTT. Amino acids: CASSQMTQGGDTQYF.

The V call is TRBV5-1, the J call TRBJ1-1; D remains ambiguous. This CDR3 is 11 amino acids long. V gave up 7 bases and J gave up 0 bases, with 4 bases separating them. The germline gives CDR1 SGHRS, CDR2 YFSETQ. CDR3 region: CASSLNTEAFF. DNA for the CDR3: TGCGCCAGCTCCTTGAACACTGAAGCTTTCTTT. Filled out from reference TRBV5-1 and TRBJ1-1, the complete variable domain reads KAGVTQTPRYLIKTRGQQVTLSCSPISGHRSVSWYQQTPGQGLQFLFEYFSETQRNKGNFPGRFSGRQFSNSRSEMNVSTLELGDSALYLCASSLNTEAFFGQGTRLTVV.

This clone has only one observation. The chain has TRBV18 and TRBJ1-2; D gene unclear. This CDR3 spans 13 amino acids. V was clipped by 3 bases and J by 2 bases, with 7 bases between them. Per germline, CDR1 KGHSH and CDR2 LQKENI. CDR3 protein: CASSPRENYGYTF. The CDR3, as DNA: TGTGCCAGCTCACCCCGGGAGAACTATGGCTACACCTTC. The complete variable domain, with remaining parts taken from reference TRBV18 and TRBJ1-2, reads NAGVMQNPRHLVRRRGQEARLRCSPMKGHSHVYWYRQLPEEGLKFMVYLQKENIIDESGMPKERFSAEFPKEGPSILRIQQVVRGDSAAYFCASSPRENYGYTFGSGTRLTVV.

The chain carries TRBV7-2 and TRBJ1-1, with a tentative D call TRBD1 (6 bases). This CDR3 has 14 amino acids. Between the trimmed V and J ends, which lost 5 bases and 6 bases, there was a span of 16 bases. In germline, CDR1 is SGHTA, CDR2 FQGNSA. DNA for the CDR3: TGTGCCAGCAGCCTATCAGGGGTTAGCGCTGAAGCTTTCTTT. Protein: CASSLSGVSAEAFF.

The rearrangement uses TRBV18 and TRBJ2-3; 14 nucleotides align to TRBD2. Germline V gene sequence: CDR1 KGHSH, CDR2 LQKENI. CDR3 length: 18 amino acids. V trimming: 0 bases; J trimming: 2 bases; junction bases outside the gene matches: 4. CDR3 region: CASSPPGTSGGSTDTQYF. DNA of the CDR3: TGTGCCAGCTCACCACCGGGGACTAGCGGGGGATCCACAGATACGCAGTATTTT.

This rearrangement joins TRBV1 to TRBJ2-5; TRBD2 is the table's D call, not checked against the DNA. TRBV1 is termed a pseudogene. The CDR3 sequence is 15 residues long. For the CDR3, the DNA is TGCACCAGCACCCTAGCGGGGGGGCGTCAAGAGACCCAGTACTTC. It specifies CTSTLAGGRQETQYF.

The gene calls are TRBV7-8 and TRBJ1-1; 8 bases map to TRBD1. Germline CDR1 SGHVS, CDR2 FQNEAQ. The junction had 10 bases not matched to a gene; V was cut back by 5 bases and J by 2 bases. The length of the CDR3 is 16 residues. The CDR3 coding sequence is TGTGCCAGCAGCCTGAGACAGGGGATATTAAACACTGAAGCTTTCTTT. It encodes CASSLRQGILNTEAFF.

The J gene is TRBJ2-3, the V gene TRBV5-6; 10 bases match TRBD2. The germline gives CDR1 SGHDT, CDR2 YYEEEE. The CDR3 runs 16 residues. The V and J ends lost 3 bases and 1 base, in that order; junction bases with no gene match: 5. The CDR3 DNA is TGTGCCAGCAGCTCGCCAAGCGGGGGGGGCACAGATACGCAGTATTTT. Encoded protein: CASSSPSGGGTDTQYF.

This chain uses TRBV4-1 with TRBJ1-1; a possible D gene is TRBD1 (5 bases). The CDR3 has 15 amino acids. Trimming stripped 5 bases from V and 5 bases from J, with 18 bases between. CDR1 and CDR2 from the germline V gene are MGHRA and YSYEKL. CDR3 sequence: CASSFRRGGETEAFF. The CDR3 bases are TGCGCCAGCAGCTTTAGGCGGGGGGGTGAAACTGAAGCTTTCTTT.

The chain uses TRBV19 and TRBJ2-7; the match to TRBD1 covers 10 bases. CDR3 size: 15 residues. V lost 3 bases, J lost 2 bases, and 4 bases stayed unmatched. Germline V gene lookup returns CDR1 LNHDA and CDR2 SQIVND (reference sequence). The CDR3 reads CASSMGQGFAYEQYF. DNA of the CDR3: TGTGCCAGTAGTATGGGACAGGGGTTTGCCTACGAGCAGTACTTC.

This chain connects TRBV7-4 to TRBJ2-3; 16 positions match TRBD2. The CDR3 sequence is 18 residues long. Germline CDR1 reads SGHVT; CDR2 reads SQSDAQ. V dropped 4 bases and J dropped 4; count of bases not matched to a gene: 8. CDR3 sequence: CASSSEGLAGGRPDTQYF. CDR3 bases: TGTGCCAGCAGCTCAGAGGGACTAGCGGGGGGGCGGCCAGATACGCAGTATTTT.

This clone was seen a handful of times. V and J are TRBV6-5 and TRBJ1-1, with unresolved D. The CDR3 totals 12 residues. Trimming pared 6 bases from V and 2 bases from J, leaving 7 bases between. Germline V gives CDR1 MNHEY, CDR2 SVGAGI. This CDR3 is CASRSINTEAFF. The DNA of the CDR3 is TGTGCCAGCAGATCTATAAACACTGAAGCTTTCTTT.

The chain is built from TRBV10-1 and TRBJ2-7, with 7 positions matching TRBD2. Trimming at V came to 10 bases and at J to 4 bases, leaving 7 bases not matched to a gene. Germline CDR1 is WNHNN and CDR2 is SYGVQD (reference sequence). The CDR3 consists of 12 residues. The CDR3 DNA reads as TGCGCCAAGGCGGGGGAGACGTACGAGCAGTACTTC. It codes for CAKAGETYEQYF.

This rearrangement joins TRBV6-5 to TRBJ2-7; 7 bases agree with TRBD1. This CDR3 is built from 14 residues. The V segment lost 6 bases and the J segment 0 bases; nucleotides outside the gene matches: 5. Germline V gene sequence: CDR1 MNHEY, CDR2 SVGAGI. The CDR3 sequence: CASSPRQGSYEQYF. The CDR3 coding sequence is TGTGCCAGCAGCCCACGACAGGGCTCCTACGAGCAGTACTTC.

The chain combines TRBV5-1 with TRBJ1-1, with 9 bases fitting TRBD1. Germline V gene sequence: CDR1 SGHRS, CDR2 YFSETQ. This CDR3 spans 15 amino acids. The junction had 10 bases not matched to a gene; V was cut back by 0 bases and J by 10 bases. The CDR3 loop reads CASSLEGSGQGRAFF. CDR3 nucleotides: TGCGCCAGCAGCTTGGAAGGGTCGGGACAGGGCCGAGCTTTCTTT.